The clone carrying this T cell receptor beta chain was seen a few times. The antigen remains undetermined. The entry originates in a study of cytomegalovirus exposure and HLA in healthy donors. Study details: An early release of data contained about 85 million unique TCRs, which came from HLA-typed donors. Overall study results and limits: A missense variant in DCLRE1C was later tied to TCR beta V- and J-gene trimming.

60 Vbeta and 13 Jbeta primers were used in PCR. The data were produced by immunoSEQ multiplex PCR, yet TCRdb's version contains in-frame clones alone and is incomplete. This table has approximately 150,000 clones, under 70% appearing once. The source is a woman in her fifties or sixties in good health and CMV-seronegative. Input material: PBMCs.

The CDR3 sequence: CASSVGLGGAFF. DNA of the CDR3: TGTGCCAGCAGTGTAGGTCTGGGAGGAGCTTTCTTT. The chain has TRBV25-1 and TRBJ1-1; the D is unclear. The V gene lost 4 bases and the J gene lost 10 bases, with 13 bases spanning the gap. CDR3 length equals 12 residues. Germline values: CDR1 MGHDK, CDR2 SYGVNS.